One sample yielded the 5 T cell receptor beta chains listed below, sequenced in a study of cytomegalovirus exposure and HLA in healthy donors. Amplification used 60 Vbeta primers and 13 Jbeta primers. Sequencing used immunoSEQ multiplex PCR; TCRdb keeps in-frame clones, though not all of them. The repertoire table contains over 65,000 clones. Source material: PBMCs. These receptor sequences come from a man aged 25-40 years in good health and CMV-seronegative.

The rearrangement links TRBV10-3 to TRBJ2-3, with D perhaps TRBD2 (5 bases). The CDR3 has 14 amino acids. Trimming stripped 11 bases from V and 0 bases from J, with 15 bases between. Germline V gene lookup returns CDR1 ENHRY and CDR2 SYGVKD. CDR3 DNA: TGTGCCTCGCGCGGGCGTTCTAGCACAGATACGCAGTATTTT. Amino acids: CASRGRSSTDTQYF.

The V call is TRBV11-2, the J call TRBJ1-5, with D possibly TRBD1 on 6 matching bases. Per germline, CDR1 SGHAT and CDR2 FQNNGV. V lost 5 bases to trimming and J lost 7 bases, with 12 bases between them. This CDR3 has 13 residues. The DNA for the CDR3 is TGTGCCAGCAGCCTCCAGACAGGACAGCCCCAGCATTTT. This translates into CASSLQTGQPQHF.

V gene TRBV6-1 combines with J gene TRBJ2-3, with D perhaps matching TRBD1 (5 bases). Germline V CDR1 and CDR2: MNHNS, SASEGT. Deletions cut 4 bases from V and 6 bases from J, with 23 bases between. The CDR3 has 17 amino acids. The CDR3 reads CASSALRMTQDGDTQYF. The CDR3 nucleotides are TGTGCCAGCAGTGCGCTCAGAATGACACAGGACGGGGATACGCAGTATTTT.

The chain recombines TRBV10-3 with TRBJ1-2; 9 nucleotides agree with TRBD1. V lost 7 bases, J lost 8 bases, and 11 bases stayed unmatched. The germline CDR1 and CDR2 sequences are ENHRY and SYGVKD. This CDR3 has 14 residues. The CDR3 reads CAITSITGGGGYTF. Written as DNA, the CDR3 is TGTGCCATCACCTCAATTACAGGGGGCGGCGGCTACACCTTC.

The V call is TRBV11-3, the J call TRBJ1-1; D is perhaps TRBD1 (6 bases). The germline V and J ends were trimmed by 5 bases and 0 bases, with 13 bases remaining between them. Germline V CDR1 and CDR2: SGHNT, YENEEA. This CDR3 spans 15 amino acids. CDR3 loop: CASSPLGQMNTEAFF. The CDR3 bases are TGTGCCAGCAGCCCCCTGGGACAAATGAACACTGAAGCTTTCTTT.